These T cell receptor beta chains were read from a single sample in a study of T cell responses to AZD1222 COVID-19 vaccine. Using immunoSEQ multiplex PCR, the repertoire was profiled, and TCRdb retains in-frame clones only, with some absent. The sample carries about 200,000 clones, 85% to 95% recorded once. The sequenced sample was peripheral blood, obtained 28 days after the second AZD1222 dose. These TCRs come from an adult who received the AZD1222 COVID-19 vaccine. The CDR3 runs from the conserved cysteine through the conserved F or W. The order of the fields is V gene, D gene, CDR3 protein. A D gene is named only where the DNA matches it firmly.

>TRBV5-1|TRBD2
CASSSNSGTYNEQFF
>TRBV12-5|NA
CASGSTYNSPLHF
>TRBV5-1|TRBD1
CASSPLTGAGQTNTEAFF
>TRBV12-3/TRBV12-4|NA
CASSLSWTEKLFF
>TRBV24-1|TRBD1
CATSDSPGQGYGNTIYF
>TRBV6-5|NA
CASSSWGTAKAFF
>TRBV4-1|NA
CASSQEWSVNEKLFF
>TRBV19|NA
CASSIPLGNQPQHF
>TRBV7-2|NA
CASRWEPEAFF
>TRBV5-1|TRBD2
CASSDRTSGGAEQFF
>TRBV28|TRBD1
CASTVPTGGRYEQYF
>TRBV19|TRBD1
CASSGGTGIHEQYF
>TRBV5-4|NA
CASSTDRNQPQHF
>TRBV4-1|TRBD2
CASSPGGASGGAYNEQFF
>TRBV18|TRBD1
CASSPTTGRLGGYTF
>TRBV2|NA
CASSEGEGWGYTF
>TRBV5-1|TRBD1
CASSPGQNYGYTF
>TRBV7-8|TRBD1
CASSLGRQGAFNEKLFF
>TRBV21-1|NA
CASSLRAPSGHEAFF
>TRBV12-3/TRBV12-4|NA
CASSLQGNTEAFF
>TRBV4-1|NA
CASSLVEIQPLNTGELFF
>TRBV20-1|TRBD1
CSASSSGQGDGYTF
>TRBV15|NA
CATTPPGDTEAFF
>TRBV2|TRBD1
CASSQGGQALGTEAFF
>TRBV28|NA
CASSPPAEGNTIYF
>TRBV19|NA
CASSPLGATNEKLFF
>TRBV11-2|NA
CASSLGATMNTEAFF
>TRBV3-1/TRBV3-2|NA
CASSQVGSNQPQHF
>TRBV5-8|NA
CASSLGWRPYGYTF
>TRBV16|NA
CASSRIGFSNQPQHF
>TRBV6-1|NA
CASSEYGYTF